A selection of T cell receptor beta chains follows, all from one sample in a study of cytomegalovirus exposure and HLA in healthy donors. Sequencing was performed with immunoSEQ multiplex PCR; in TCRdb, only in-frame clones are kept and a portion is missing. The sample consists of 140,000 to 150,000 clones, 94% of them appearing once. Sequences were obtained from PBMCs. Every receptor here comes from a man between 18 and 29 years old in good health and CMV-seropositive. Both conserved end residues are part of each CDR3. D genes are given only for firm matches. Some rows have no size entry. The others give once, few or many, or a class for an expanded clone.

J: TRBJ2-5
size: .
D: .
V: TRBV27
CDR3: CASSLFGQGLQETQYF
DNA: TGTGCCAGCAGTTTATTTGGTCAGGGACTCCAAGAGACCCAGTACTTC

J: TRBJ2-5
size: .
D: .
V: TRBV5-6
CDR3: CASSRKRGKETQYF
DNA: TGTGCCAGCAGCAGGAAACGCGGAAAAGAGACCCAGTACTTC

J: TRBJ1-1
size: .
D: .
V: TRBV5-1
CDR3: CASSLVGGLNTEAFF
DNA: TGCGCCAGCAGCCTAGTAGGTGGCCTGAACACTGAAGCTTTCTTT

J: TRBJ2-5
size: once
D: TRBD1
V: TRBV5-1
CDR3: CASSSSTGQGFETQYF
DNA: TGCGCCAGCAGCTCAAGTACGGGACAGGGGTTTGAGACCCAGTACTTC

J: TRBJ2-5
size: .
D: TRBD2
V: TRBV4-2
CDR3: CASSPTGTSGRGETQYF
DNA: TGTGCCAGCAGCCCTACCGGGACTAGCGGGAGGGGAGAGACCCAGTACTTC

J: TRBJ2-7
size: .
D: .
V: TRBV28
CDR3: CASSFQNYEQYF
DNA: TGTGCCAGCAGTTTCCAGAACTACGAGCAGTACTTC

J: TRBJ2-1
size: .
D: .
V: TRBV28
CDR3: CASSGAESSYNEQFF
DNA: TGTGCCAGCAGTGGAGCGGAAAGCTCCTACAATGAGCAGTTCTTC

J: TRBJ1-6
size: .
D: TRBD1
V: TRBV4-2
CDR3: CASSLDRGNSPLHF
DNA: TGTGCCAGCAGCCTCGACAGGGGGAATTCACCCCTCCACTTT

J: TRBJ2-2
size: once
D: .
V: TRBV6-4
CDR3: CASTSTPGTGELFF
DNA: TGTGCCAGCACTTCGACCCCGGGCACCGGGGAGCTGTTTTTT

J: TRBJ2-3
size: .
D: TRBD2
V: TRBV6-4
CDR3: CASSESGSGTDTQYF
DNA: TGTGCCAGCAGTGAGAGCGGGAGCGGCACAGATACGCAGTATTTT

J: TRBJ1-2
size: .
D: TRBD1
V: TRBV28
CDR3: CASSQTGGEFYGYTF
DNA: TGTGCCAGCAGTCAAACAGGGGGCGAGTTCTATGGCTACACCTTC

J: TRBJ1-1
size: once
D: .
V: TRBV19
CDR3: CASSIEDRPPWNTEAFF
DNA: TGTGCCAGTAGTATAGAAGACAGGCCACCGTGGAACACTGAAGCTTTCTTT

J: TRBJ2-2
size: once
D: TRBD1
V: TRBV15
CDR3: CATSRTGFGELFF
DNA: TGTGCCACCAGCAGGACAGGGTTCGGGGAGCTGTTTTTT

J: TRBJ2-1
size: .
D: TRBD1
V: TRBV18
CDR3: CASSSRQGGASYNEQFF
DNA: TGTGCCAGCTCATCTCGACAGGGGGGAGCATCTTACAATGAGCAGTTCTTC

J: TRBJ2-1
size: .
D: .
V: TRBV5-1
CDR3: CASSFSRGGGGGIDEQFF
DNA: TGCGCCAGCAGCTTCAGTCGTGGGGGAGGGGGAGGGATAGATGAGCAGTTCTTC

J: TRBJ1-3
size: .
D: .
V: TRBV4-2
CDR3: CASSLEPGTQAGNTIYF
DNA: TGTGCCAGCAGCTTAGAACCCGGGACACAGGCTGGAAACACCATATATTTT

J: TRBJ1-1
size: .
D: .
V: TRBV27
CDR3: CASSLGGPNTEAFF
DNA: TGTGCCAGCAGTTTAGGCGGTCCGAACACTGAAGCTTTCTTT

J: TRBJ2-3
size: once
D: TRBD2
V: TRBV10-1
CDR3: CASSETSGITDTQYF
DNA: TGCGCCAGCAGTGAGACTAGCGGGATCACAGATACGCAGTATTTT

J: TRBJ1-1
size: .
D: .
V: TRBV29-1
CDR3: CSGRTLGGTEAFF
DNA: TGCAGCGGCCGGACTTTGGGAGGCACTGAAGCTTTCTTT

J: TRBJ2-7
size: .
D: TRBD2
V: TRBV29-1
CDR3: CSVTGTSPPAYEQYF
DNA: TGCAGCGTTACCGGGACTAGCCCCCCGGCCTACGAGCAGTACTTC

J: TRBJ1-5
size: .
D: .
V: TRBV4-1
CDR3: CASSQFLGQPQHF
DNA: TGCGCCAGCAGCCAATTTTTGGGCCAGCCCCAGCATTTT

J: TRBJ2-7
size: once
D: TRBD2
V: TRBV5-6
CDR3: CASSLATSGIFYEQYF
DNA: TGTGCCAGCAGCTTGGCGACTAGCGGGATATTCTACGAGCAGTACTTC

J: TRBJ1-1
size: .
D: TRBD1
V: TRBV11-2
CDR3: CASRPLGRDRVNTEAFF
DNA: TGTGCCAGCAGACCCCTTGGCCGGGACAGGGTGAACACTGAAGCTTTCTTT

J: TRBJ2-7
size: once
D: .
V: TRBV19
CDR3: CASSTSPQGHEQYF
DNA: TGTGCCAGTAGTACCTCCCCCCAGGGGCACGAGCAGTACTTC

J: TRBJ2-7
size: .
D: TRBD1
V: TRBV5-6
CDR3: CASSLVTGGGYEQYF
DNA: TGTGCCAGCAGCTTGGTGACAGGGGGTGGCTACGAGCAGTACTTC

J: TRBJ1-4
size: .
D: TRBD1
V: TRBV7-9
CDR3: CASSFGFSRDSDEKLFF
DNA: TGTGCCAGCAGCTTCGGATTCTCGCGGGACAGCGATGAAAAACTGTTTTTT

J: TRBJ2-3
size: .
D: .
V: TRBV14
CDR3: CATSQVGADTQYF
DNA: TGTGCCACGAGTCAGGTCGGGGCAGATACGCAGTATTTT

J: TRBJ1-1
size: .
D: .
V: TRBV2
CDR3: CASKQGLGTEAFF
DNA: TGTGCCAGCAAACAGGGATTGGGAACTGAAGCTTTCTTT

J: TRBJ2-3
size: .
D: TRBD2
V: TRBV28
CDR3: CASSPGLATDTQYF
DNA: TGTGCCAGCAGCCCGGGACTAGCAACAGATACGCAGTATTTT

J: TRBJ2-2
size: .
D: TRBD1
V: TRBV7-9
CDR3: CASSHPGGQGPSGELFF
DNA: TGTGCCAGCAGCCATCCAGGCGGACAGGGTCCGTCCGGGGAGCTGTTTTTT

J: TRBJ2-1
size: .
D: TRBD2
V: TRBV7-2
CDR3: CASSSRKRGNNEQFF
DNA: TGTGCCAGCAGCTCTCGAAAGCGGGGAAACAATGAGCAGTTCTTC

J: TRBJ1-1
size: .
D: TRBD1
V: TRBV5-1
CDR3: CASSSQGAGAMNTEAFF
DNA: TGCGCCAGCAGCTCGCAGGGGGCAGGGGCGATGAACACTGAAGCTTTCTTT

J: TRBJ2-1
size: .
D: TRBD2
V: TRBV6-1
CDR3: CASNRGLAGGNEQFF
DNA: TGTGCCAGCAACCGGGGACTAGCGGGAGGCAATGAGCAGTTCTTC

J: TRBJ2-7
size: .
D: TRBD1
V: TRBV14
CDR3: CASSGPGQGPYEQYF
DNA: TGTGCCAGCAGCGGCCCGGGACAGGGCCCCTACGAGCAGTACTTC

J: TRBJ2-3
size: .
D: .
V: TRBV6-5
CDR3: CASSMDSSTDTQYF
DNA: TGTGCCAGCAGTATGGACAGCAGCACAGATACGCAGTATTTT

J: TRBJ2-7
size: once
D: .
V: TRBV11-3
CDR3: CASSLEFGQLIFF
DNA: TGTGCCAGCAGCTTAGAGTTCGGACAGCTCATCTTCTTC

J: TRBJ2-1
size: .
D: TRBD2
V: TRBV19
CDR3: CASSSIRLAGGTTNEQFF
DNA: TGTGCCAGTAGTTCTATTCGGCTAGCGGGAGGTACAACCAATGAGCAGTTCTTC

J: TRBJ2-1
size: .
D: .
V: TRBV7-6
CDR3: CASSLGLYNEQFF
DNA: TGTGCCAGCAGCCTAGGACTCTACAATGAGCAGTTCTTC

J: TRBJ2-1
size: .
D: .
V: TRBV2
CDR3: CASSEGGYNEQFF
DNA: TGTGCCAGCAGTGAAGGCGGGTACAATGAGCAGTTCTTC

J: TRBJ2-7
size: .
D: TRBD2
V: TRBV6-6
CDR3: CASSYPGLAGGEQYF
DNA: TGTGCCAGCAGTTACCCCGGACTAGCGGGAGGTGAGCAGTACTTC

J: TRBJ2-1
size: .
D: .
V: TRBV5-1
CDR3: CASSRDRGGNEQFF
DNA: TGCGCCAGCAGTCGGGACCGAGGAGGGAATGAGCAGTTCTTC

J: TRBJ2-5
size: .
D: TRBD2
V: TRBV20-1
CDR3: CSASRTRGKYF
DNA: TGCAGTGCTAGTAGGACTAGAGGGAAGTACTTC